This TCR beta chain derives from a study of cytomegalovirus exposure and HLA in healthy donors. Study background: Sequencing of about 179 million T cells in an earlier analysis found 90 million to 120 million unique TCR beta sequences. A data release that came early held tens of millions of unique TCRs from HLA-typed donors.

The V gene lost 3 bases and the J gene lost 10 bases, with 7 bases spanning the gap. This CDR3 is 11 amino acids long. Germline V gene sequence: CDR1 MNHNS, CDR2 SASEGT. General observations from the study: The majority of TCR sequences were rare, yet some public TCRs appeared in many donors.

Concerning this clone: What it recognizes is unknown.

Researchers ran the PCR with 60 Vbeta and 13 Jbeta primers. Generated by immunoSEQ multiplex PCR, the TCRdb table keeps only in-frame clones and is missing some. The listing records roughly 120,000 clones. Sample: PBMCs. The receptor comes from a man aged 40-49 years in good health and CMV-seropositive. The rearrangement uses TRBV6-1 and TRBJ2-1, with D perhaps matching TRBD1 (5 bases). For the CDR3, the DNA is TGTGCCAGCAGTGATGGGGCCGAGCAGTTCTTC. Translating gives CASSDGAEQFF.